What follows are 6 T cell receptor beta chains derived from one specimen sequenced in a study of shared clonotypes between healthy human individuals. Clones were sequenced by immunoSEQ multiplex PCR, and TCRdb holds only the in-frame ones, with some missing. The table records 450,000 to 600,000 clones, 70% to 85% of them present only once. Sequenced sample: PBMCs. Every receptor here comes from a woman aged 40 to 50 in good health. Some clones in this sample may be carry-over from other donors' samples.

The rearrangement uses TRBV21-1 and TRBJ1-2; the D segment call TRBD1 is taken from the table without a DNA check. TRBV21-1 is a pseudogene segment. The CDR3 is 16 amino acids. This chain's CDR3 is CASSSRPGQGPWGYTF. CDR3 nucleotides: TGTGCCAGCAGCTCGCGGCCCGGACAGGGACCGTGGGGCTACACCTTC.

The rearrangement joins TRBV4-1 to TRBJ2-5; the D is unclear. CDR1 and CDR2 from the germline V gene are MGHRA and YSYEKL. V was clipped by 4 bases and J by 5 bases, with 11 bases between them. The CDR3 loop spans 13 amino acids. This CDR3 reads CASSLVLGETQYF. In nucleotides, the CDR3 is TGCGCCAGCAGCCTAGTCCTTGGGGAGACCCAGTACTTC.

The chain links TRBV6-6 to TRBJ2-5, with D unclear. The J call may be wrong; the DNA end is better matched by TRBJ2-7. This CDR3 is built from 11 residues. CDR1 is MNHNY and CDR2 is SVGAGI in the germline V gene (reference sequence). CDR3 sequence (DNA): TGTGCCAGCAGGAAGGGCGACGAGCAGTACTTC. This gives the protein CASRKGDEQYF.

The chain couples TRBV13 to TRBJ2-7, with 8 bases matching TRBD1. V was clipped by 5 bases and J by 2 bases; unmatched bases: 8. From germline, CDR1 is PRHDT and CDR2 FYEKMQ (reference sequence). The CDR3 totals 15 residues. CDR3 in DNA: TGTGCCAGCAGCCAAGGACAGGGCCCTCCCTACGAGCAGTACTTC. Its translation is CASSQGQGPPYEQYF.

This CDR3 reads CASTGFDEKLFF. The CDR3 coding sequence is TGTGCCAGCACCGGGTTTGATGAAAAACTGTTTTTT. V gene TRBV28 combines with J gene TRBJ1-4; D is ambiguous. Trimming removed 7 bases at V and 6 bases at J, with 9 bases between. The CDR3 has 12 residues. Germline-derived CDR1 and CDR2 are MDHEN and SYDVKM.

Here the CDR3 DNA reads TGCGCCAGCAGCGCCGAAGAGACCCAGTACTTC. Protein product: CASSAEETQYF. J is TRBJ2-5 and V is TRBV5-1; D unclear. The CDR3 runs 11 residues. Germline CDR1 is SGHRS and CDR2 is YFSETQ. With 4 bases removed from V and 3 bases from J, the gap between germline ends came to 4 bases.